The rows below give T cell receptor beta chains drawn from one sample of a study of blood T cell repertoires in COVID-19. Assay: immunoSEQ multiplex PCR; the TCRdb copy retains only in-frame clones and omits some. This sample has about 480,000 clones, with more than 75% found just once. The material sequenced was PBMCs or T cells enriched from blood (not recorded which). The receptors stem from a woman aged 40 to 49 who had recovered from COVID-19. CDR3s include the opening cysteine and the closing phenylalanine or tryptophan. The order of the fields is V gene, D gene, J gene, CDR3 protein. A D gene is named only where the DNA matches it firmly.

TRBV10-3	NA	TRBJ1-4	CATRSTFDTENEKLFF
TRBV25-1	TRBD1	TRBJ1-4	CASSVTGGHEKLFF
TRBV6-2/TRBV6-3	NA	TRBJ1-6	CASSFGLGNSPLHF
TRBV9	NA	TRBJ1-1	CASSVSRNTEAFF
TRBV24-1	TRBD1	TRBJ1-2	CATSDRDSTHYGYTF
TRBV9	NA	TRBJ1-3	CASSVREGPASGNTIYF
TRBV3-1/TRBV3-2	NA	TRBJ2-6	CASSPGHHSGANVLTF
TRBV5-4	TRBD1	TRBJ1-2	CASSLDGRGNYGYTF
TRBV13	TRBD2	TRBJ2-2	CASSLGLAGESGELFF
TRBV21-1	NA	TRBJ1-2	CASSLGPRDGYTF
TRBV13	NA	TRBJ1-2	CASSPRQDYGYTF
TRBV29-1	TRBD1	TRBJ1-1	CSLRQGLTEAFF
TRBV29-1	NA	TRBJ2-7	CSGLTASYEQYF
TRBV11-2	TRBD1	TRBJ1-2	CASSANRGINYGYTF
TRBV4-1	TRBD1	TRBJ1-4	CASSTGQGGEKLFF
TRBV6-2/TRBV6-3	NA	TRBJ1-1	CASSYSLGQMNTEAFF
TRBV9	TRBD2	TRBJ2-7	CASSMLAGNEQYF
TRBV23-1	NA	TRBJ1-1	CASLRGTEAFF
TRBV7-6	NA	TRBJ1-1	CASSLEGRGPSEAFF
TRBV11-2	TRBD1	TRBJ2-7	CASSVDRGGEQYF
TRBV9	TRBD2	TRBJ2-3	CASSVAIEGSGSVDTQYF
TRBV10-2	NA	TRBJ1-2	CASSESTWGNGYTF
TRBV6-5	TRBD1	TRBJ1-2	CASSRDRDYGYTF
TRBV7-8	NA	TRBJ1-3	CASGTTRNTIYF
TRBV5-6	NA	TRBJ2-2	CASSSGAGELFF
TRBV5-8	NA	TRBJ2-6	CASSDGLHPLSGANVLTF
TRBV19	NA	TRBJ1-2	CASSIATGPNYGYTF
TRBV29-1	TRBD1	TRBJ1-3	CSARTGGYGNTIYF
TRBV18	TRBD1	TRBJ1-3	CASSPTGESGNTIYF
TRBV6-5	TRBD1	TRBJ1-6	CASSYLGGFVPLHF
TRBV6-5	NA	TRBJ2-1	CATGSLSPYNEQFF
TRBV6-6	TRBD2	TRBJ2-3	CASSRTTSGSTDTQYF
TRBV10-3	TRBD2	TRBJ2-1	CAIKGLAGAGGDEQFF
TRBV30	TRBD2	TRBJ2-1	CAWTLRLAASNEQFF
TRBV11-2	TRBD2	TRBJ2-1	CASAEAGVVNEQFF
TRBV24-1	TRBD2	TRBJ2-1	CATSDLGTSGGSSYEQFF
TRBV28	TRBD2	TRBJ2-2	CASSLSWGLAGGRDTGELFF
TRBV19	TRBD1	TRBJ1-1	CASTTSGTVNTEAFF
TRBV19	NA	TRBJ1-6	CASSIDPSSPLHF
TRBV19	TRBD1	TRBJ1-5	CASSPGTGYGNQPQHF